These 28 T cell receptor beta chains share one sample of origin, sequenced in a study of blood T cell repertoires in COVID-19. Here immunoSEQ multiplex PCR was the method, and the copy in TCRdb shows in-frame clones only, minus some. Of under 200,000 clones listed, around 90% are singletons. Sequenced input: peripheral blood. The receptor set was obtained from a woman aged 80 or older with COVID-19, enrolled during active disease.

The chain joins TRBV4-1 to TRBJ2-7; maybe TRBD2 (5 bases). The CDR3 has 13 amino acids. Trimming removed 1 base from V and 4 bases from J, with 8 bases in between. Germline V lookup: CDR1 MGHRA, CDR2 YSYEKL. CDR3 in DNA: TGCGCCAGCAGCCAAGCTAGCTGGTACGAGCAGTACTTC. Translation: CASSQASWYEQYF.

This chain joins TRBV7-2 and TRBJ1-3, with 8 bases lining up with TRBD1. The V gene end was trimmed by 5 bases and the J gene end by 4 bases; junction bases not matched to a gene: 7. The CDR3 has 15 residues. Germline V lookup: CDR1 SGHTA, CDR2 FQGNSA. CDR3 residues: CASSASRGRGNTIYF. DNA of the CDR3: TGTGCCAGCAGCGCCAGCAGGGGGCGCGGAAACACCATATATTTT.

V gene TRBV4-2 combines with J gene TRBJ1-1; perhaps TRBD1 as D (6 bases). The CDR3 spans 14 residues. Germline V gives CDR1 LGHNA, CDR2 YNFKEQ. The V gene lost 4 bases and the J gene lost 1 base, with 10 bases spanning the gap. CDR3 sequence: CASSRPGQNTEAFF. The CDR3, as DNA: TGTGCCAGCAGCCGTCCGGGACAGAACACTGAAGCTTTCTTT.

The CDR3 region has the DNA TGCGCCAGCAGCTCGTTTAGCGGGGCCTACGAGCAGTACTTC. This encodes CASSSFSGAYEQYF. The chain recombines TRBV5-1 with TRBJ2-7; 8 bases line up with TRBD2. Germline V gene lookup returns CDR1 SGHRS and CDR2 YFSETQ. The ends lost 3 bases at V and 2 bases at J; junction bases unmatched: 4. The CDR3 has 14 amino acids.

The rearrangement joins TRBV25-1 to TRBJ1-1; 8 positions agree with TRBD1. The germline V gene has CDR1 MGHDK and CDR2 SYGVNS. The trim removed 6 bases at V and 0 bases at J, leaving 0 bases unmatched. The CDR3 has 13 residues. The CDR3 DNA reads TGTGCCAGCAGGGGACAGGTGAACACTGAAGCTTTCTTT. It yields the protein CASRGQVNTEAFF. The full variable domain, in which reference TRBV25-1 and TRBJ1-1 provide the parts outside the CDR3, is EADIYQTPRYLVIGTGKKITLECSQTMGHDKMYWYQQDPGMELHLIHYSYGVNSTEKGDLSSESTVSRIRTEHFPLTLESARPSHTSQYLCASRGQVNTEAFFGQGTRLTVV.

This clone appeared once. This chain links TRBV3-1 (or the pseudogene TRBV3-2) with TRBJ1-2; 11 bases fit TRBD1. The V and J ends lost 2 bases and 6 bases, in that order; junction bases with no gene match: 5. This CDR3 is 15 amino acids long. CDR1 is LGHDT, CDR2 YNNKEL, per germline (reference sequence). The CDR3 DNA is TGTGCCAGCAGCCAAAGTGGACAGGGGGCTCATGGCTACACCTTC. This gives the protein CASSQSGQGAHGYTF.

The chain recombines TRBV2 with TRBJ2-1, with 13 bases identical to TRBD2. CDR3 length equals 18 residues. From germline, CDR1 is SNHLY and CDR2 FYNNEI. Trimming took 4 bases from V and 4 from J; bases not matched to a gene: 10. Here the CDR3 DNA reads TGTGCCAGCAGTGCCCCCGGACTAGCGGGAGCGGGTTACAATGAGCAGTTCTTC. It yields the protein CASSAPGLAGAGYNEQFF. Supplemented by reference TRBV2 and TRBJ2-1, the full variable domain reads EPEVTQTPSHQVTQMGQEVILRCVPISNHLYFYWYRQILGQKVEFLVSFYNNEISEKSEIFDDQFSVERPDGSNFTLKIRSTKLEDSAMYFCASSAPGLAGAGYNEQFFGPGTRLTVL.

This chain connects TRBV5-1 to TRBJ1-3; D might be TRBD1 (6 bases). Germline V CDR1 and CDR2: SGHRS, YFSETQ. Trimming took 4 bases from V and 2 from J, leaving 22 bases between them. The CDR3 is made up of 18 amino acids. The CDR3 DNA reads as TGCGCCAGCAGCCGATGGGACACTTTTCCGTCGCCTGGAAACACCATATATTTT. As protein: CASSRWDTFPSPGNTIYF. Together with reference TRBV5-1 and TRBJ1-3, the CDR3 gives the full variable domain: KAGVTQTPRYLIKTRGQQVTLSCSPISGHRSVSWYQQTPGQGLQFLFEYFSETQRNKGNFPGRFSGRQFSNSRSEMNVSTLELGDSALYLCASSRWDTFPSPGNTIYFGEGSWLTVV.

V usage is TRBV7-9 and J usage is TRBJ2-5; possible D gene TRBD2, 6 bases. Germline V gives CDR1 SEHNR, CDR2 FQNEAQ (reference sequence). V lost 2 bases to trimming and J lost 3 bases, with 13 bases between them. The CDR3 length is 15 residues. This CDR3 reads CASSLIGTRKETQYF. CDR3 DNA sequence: TGTGCCAGCAGCTTAATCGGGACTCGCAAAGAGACCCAGTACTTC.

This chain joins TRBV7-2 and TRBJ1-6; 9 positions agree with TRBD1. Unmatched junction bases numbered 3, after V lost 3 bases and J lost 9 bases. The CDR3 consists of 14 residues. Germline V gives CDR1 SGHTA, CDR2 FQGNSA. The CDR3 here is CASSLGQGGSPLHF. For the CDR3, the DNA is TGTGCCAGCAGCTTGGGACAGGGAGGTTCACCCCTCCACTTT.

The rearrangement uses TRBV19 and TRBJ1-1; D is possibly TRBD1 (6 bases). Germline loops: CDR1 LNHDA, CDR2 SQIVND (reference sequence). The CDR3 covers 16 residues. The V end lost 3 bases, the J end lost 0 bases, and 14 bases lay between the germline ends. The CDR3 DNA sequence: TGTGCCAGTAGTATCCCCCTTGGACAGCTGAACACTGAAGCTTTCTTT. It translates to CASSIPLGQLNTEAFF.

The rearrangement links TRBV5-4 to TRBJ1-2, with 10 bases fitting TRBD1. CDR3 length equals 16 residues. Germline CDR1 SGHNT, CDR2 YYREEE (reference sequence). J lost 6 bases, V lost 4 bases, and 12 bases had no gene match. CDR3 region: CASSTPGQGHEDGYTF. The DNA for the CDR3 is TGTGCCAGCAGCACTCCGGGACAGGGGCATGAGGATGGCTACACCTTC.

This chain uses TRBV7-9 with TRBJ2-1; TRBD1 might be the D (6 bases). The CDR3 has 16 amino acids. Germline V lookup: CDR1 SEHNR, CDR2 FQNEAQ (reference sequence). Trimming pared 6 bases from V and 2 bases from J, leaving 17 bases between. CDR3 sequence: CASRSETGPPYNEQFF. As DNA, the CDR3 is TGTGCCAGCAGATCCGAGACAGGACCTCCCTACAATGAGCAGTTCTTC.

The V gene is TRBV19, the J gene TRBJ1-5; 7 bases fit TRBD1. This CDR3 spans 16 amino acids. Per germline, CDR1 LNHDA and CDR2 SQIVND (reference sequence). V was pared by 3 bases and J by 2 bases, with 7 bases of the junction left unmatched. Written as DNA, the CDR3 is TGTGCCAGTAGTATGCAAGGACAGGTTGGCAATCAGCCCCAGCATTTT. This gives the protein CASSMQGQVGNQPQHF.

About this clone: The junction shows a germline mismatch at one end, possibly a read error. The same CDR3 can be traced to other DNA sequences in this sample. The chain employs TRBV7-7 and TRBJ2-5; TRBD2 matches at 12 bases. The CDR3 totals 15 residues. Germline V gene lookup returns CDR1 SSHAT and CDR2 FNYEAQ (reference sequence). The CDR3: CASSPGLAGEETQYF. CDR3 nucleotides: TGTGCTAGCAGCCCGGGACTAGCGGGTGAGGAGACCCAGTACTTC.

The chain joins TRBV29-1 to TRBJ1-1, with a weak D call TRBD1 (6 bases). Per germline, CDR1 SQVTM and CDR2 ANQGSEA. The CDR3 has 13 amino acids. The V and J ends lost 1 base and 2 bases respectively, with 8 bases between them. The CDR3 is CSVEVQGNTEAFF. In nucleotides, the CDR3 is TGCAGCGTTGAAGTACAGGGCAACACTGAAGCTTTCTTT.

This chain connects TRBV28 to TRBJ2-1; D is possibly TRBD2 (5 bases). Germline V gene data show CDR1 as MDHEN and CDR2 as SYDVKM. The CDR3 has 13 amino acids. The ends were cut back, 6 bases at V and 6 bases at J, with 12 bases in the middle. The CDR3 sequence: CASSRGTTNEQFF. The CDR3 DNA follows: TGTGCCAGCAGCCGGGGTACCACCAATGAGCAGTTCTTC. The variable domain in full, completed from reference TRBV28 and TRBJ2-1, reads DVKVTQSSRYLVKRTGEKVFLECVQDMDHENMFWYRQDPGLGLRLIYFSYDVKMKEKGDIPEGYSVSREKKERFSLILESASTNQTSMYLCASSRGTTNEQFFGPGTRLTVL.

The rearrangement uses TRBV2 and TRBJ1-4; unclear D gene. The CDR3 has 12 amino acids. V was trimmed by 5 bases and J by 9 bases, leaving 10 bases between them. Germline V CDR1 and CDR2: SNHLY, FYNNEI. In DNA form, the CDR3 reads TGTGCCAGCAGTCCGACTCTACAAAAACTGTTTTTT. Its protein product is CASSPTLQKLFF. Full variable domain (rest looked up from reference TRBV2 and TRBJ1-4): EPEVTQTPSHQVTQMGQEVILRCVPISNHLYFYWYRQILGQKVEFLVSFYNNEISEKSEIFDDQFSVERPDGSNFTLKIRSTKLEDSAMYFCASSPTLQKLFFGSGTQLSVL.

CDR3: CASSVAVSSYNEQFF. The DNA of the CDR3 is TGTGCCAGCAGCGTAGCGGTTAGCTCCTACAATGAGCAGTTCTTC. This rearrangement joins TRBV9 to TRBJ2-1; D remains ambiguous. Germline-derived CDR1 and CDR2 are SGDLS and YYNGEE. The V and J ends lost 0 bases and 0 bases respectively, with 7 bases between them. CDR3 length: 15 residues.

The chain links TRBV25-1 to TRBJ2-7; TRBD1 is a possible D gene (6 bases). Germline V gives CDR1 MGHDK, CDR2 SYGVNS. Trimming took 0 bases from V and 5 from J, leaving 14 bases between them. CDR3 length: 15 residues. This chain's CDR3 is CASSEYQGNLHEQYF. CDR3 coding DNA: TGTGCCAGCAGTGAATACCAGGGGAATTTACACGAGCAGTACTTC.

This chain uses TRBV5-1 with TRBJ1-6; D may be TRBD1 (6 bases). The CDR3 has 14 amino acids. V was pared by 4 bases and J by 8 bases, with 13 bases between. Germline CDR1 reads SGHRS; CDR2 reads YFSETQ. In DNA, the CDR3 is TGCGCCAGCAGCCCGGGGACACTAGATTCACCCCTCCACTTT. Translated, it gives CASSPGTLDSPLHF.

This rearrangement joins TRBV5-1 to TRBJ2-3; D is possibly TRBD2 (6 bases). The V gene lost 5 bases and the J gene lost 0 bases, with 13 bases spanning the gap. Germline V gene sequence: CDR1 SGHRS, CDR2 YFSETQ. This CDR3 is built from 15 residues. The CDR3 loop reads CASSTGGASTDTQYF. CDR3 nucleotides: TGCGCCAGCAGTACAGGCGGGGCTAGCACAGATACGCAGTATTTT.

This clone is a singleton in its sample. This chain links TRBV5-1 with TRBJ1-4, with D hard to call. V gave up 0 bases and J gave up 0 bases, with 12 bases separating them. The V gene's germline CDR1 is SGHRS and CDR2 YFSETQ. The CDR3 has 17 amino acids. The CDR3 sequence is CASSLAPGVPTNEKLFF. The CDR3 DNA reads TGCGCCAGCAGCTTGGCTCCAGGTGTTCCAACTAATGAAAAACTGTTTTTT. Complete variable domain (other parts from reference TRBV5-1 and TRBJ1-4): KAGVTQTPRYLIKTRGQQVTLSCSPISGHRSVSWYQQTPGQGLQFLFEYFSETQRNKGNFPGRFSGRQFSNSRSEMNVSTLELGDSALYLCASSLAPGVPTNEKLFFGSGTQLSVL.

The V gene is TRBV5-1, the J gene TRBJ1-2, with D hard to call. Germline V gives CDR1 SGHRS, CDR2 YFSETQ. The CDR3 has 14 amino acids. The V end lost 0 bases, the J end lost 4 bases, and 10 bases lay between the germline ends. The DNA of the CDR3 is TGCGCCAGCAGCTTGGAGGGAGGACTCTATGGCTACACCTTC. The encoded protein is CASSLEGGLYGYTF.

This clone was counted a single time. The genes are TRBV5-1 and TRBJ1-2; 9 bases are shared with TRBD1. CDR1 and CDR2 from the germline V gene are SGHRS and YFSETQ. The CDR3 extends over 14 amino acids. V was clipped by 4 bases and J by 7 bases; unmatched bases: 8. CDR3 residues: CASSEGTGFGGYTF. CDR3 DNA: TGCGCCAGCAGCGAGGGGACAGGGTTCGGTGGCTACACCTTC.

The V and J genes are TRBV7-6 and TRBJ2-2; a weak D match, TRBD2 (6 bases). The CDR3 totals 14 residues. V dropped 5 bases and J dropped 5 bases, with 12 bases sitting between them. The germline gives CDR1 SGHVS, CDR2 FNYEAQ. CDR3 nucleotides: TGTGCCAGCAGCCTAACCCGGGGGACCGGGGAGCTGTTTTTT. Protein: CASSLTRGTGELFF. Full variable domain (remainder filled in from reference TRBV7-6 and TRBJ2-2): GAGVSQSPRYKVTKRGQDVALRCDPISGHVSLYWYRQALGQGPEFLTYFNYEAQQDKSGLPNDRFSAERPEGSISTLTIQRTEQRDSAMYRCASSLTRGTGELFFGEGSRLTVL.

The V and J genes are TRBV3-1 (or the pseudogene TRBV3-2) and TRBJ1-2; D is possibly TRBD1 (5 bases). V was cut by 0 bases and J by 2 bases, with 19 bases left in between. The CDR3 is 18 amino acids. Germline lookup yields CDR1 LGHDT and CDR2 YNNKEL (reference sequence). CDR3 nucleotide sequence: TGTGCCAGCAGCCAAGATAGCGGGGGTAGGCTGTCCAACTATGGCTACACCTTC. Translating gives CASSQDSGGRLSNYGYTF.

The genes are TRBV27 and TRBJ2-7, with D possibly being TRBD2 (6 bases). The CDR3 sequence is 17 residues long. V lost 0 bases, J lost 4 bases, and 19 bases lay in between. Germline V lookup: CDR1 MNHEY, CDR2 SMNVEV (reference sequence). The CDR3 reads CASSLSGDCHRGYEQYF. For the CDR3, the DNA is TGTGCCAGCAGTTTATCGGGGGACTGTCACCGGGGGTACGAGCAGTACTTC.